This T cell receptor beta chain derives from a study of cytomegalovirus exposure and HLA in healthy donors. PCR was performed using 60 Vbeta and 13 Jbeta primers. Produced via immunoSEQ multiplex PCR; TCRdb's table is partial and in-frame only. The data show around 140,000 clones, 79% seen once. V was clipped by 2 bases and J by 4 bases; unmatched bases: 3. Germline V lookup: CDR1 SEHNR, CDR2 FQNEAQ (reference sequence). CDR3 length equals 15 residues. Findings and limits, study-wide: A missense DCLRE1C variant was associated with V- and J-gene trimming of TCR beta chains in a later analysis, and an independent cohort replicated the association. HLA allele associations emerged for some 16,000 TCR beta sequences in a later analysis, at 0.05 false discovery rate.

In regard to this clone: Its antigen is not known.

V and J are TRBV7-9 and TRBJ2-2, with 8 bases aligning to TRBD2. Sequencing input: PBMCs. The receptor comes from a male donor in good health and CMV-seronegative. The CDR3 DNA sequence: TGTGCCAGCAGCTTAAGAAGCGGGGGCACCGGGGAGCTGTTTTTT. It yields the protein CASSLRSGGTGELFF.